This note documents a single T cell receptor beta chain sequence. Its antigen is still unknown. The data were taken from a study of Ad26.COV2.S vaccination and SARS-CoV-2 variants. The CDR3 consists of 16 residues. Germline V gives CDR1 SGHRS, CDR2 YFSETQ. V was shortened by 4 bases and J by 3 bases, with 17 bases between the two germline ends. Measured with immunoSEQ multiplex PCR; TCRdb has only the in-frame clones, and not every one. The sample includes about 350,000 clones, 92% seen only once; the top ten take under 4%. General study findings and limits: Vaccinees displayed broader spike-specific TCR repertoires than placebo recipients. Spike-specific responses of CD8+ and CD4+ T cells were reported to display substantial breadth after vaccination.

This rearrangement joins TRBV5-1 to TRBJ2-1; D may be TRBD1 or TRBD2 (5 bases each). The sequencing used peripheral blood, collected after recovery from COVID-19. This receptor was obtained from a human donor who had recovered from COVID-19. The DNA for the CDR3 is TGCGCCAGCAGCAAGAGGGGTACCCAGTTCTACAATGAGCAGTTCTTC. It codes for CASSKRGTQFYNEQFF.